What follows is one TCR beta chain and its context. The source of the sample is a study of blood T cell repertoires in COVID-19. Germline V gene lookup returns CDR1 MNHNY and CDR2 SVGAGI (reference sequence). The V gene end was trimmed by 5 bases and the J gene end by 1 base; junction bases not matched to a gene: 10. There are 17 residues in the CDR3. Only in-frame clones appear in the TCRdb table, and some are missing; sequencing was by immunoSEQ multiplex PCR. The top ten clones hold about 8.9% of a sample with roughly 59,000 clones, roughly four fifths of them seen once. Input material: peripheral blood. The chain couples TRBV6-6 to TRBJ2-5; 10 bases are a match to TRBD2. The clonotype was recovered from a human donor in a cohort sampled during active COVID-19. CDR3 loop: CASSPGNLAGVQETQYF. The CDR3 bases are TGTGCCAGCAGTCCTGGTAATCTAGCGGGAGTCCAAGAGACCCAGTACTTC.